The text below deals with one TCR beta chain. Measured with immunoSEQ multiplex PCR; TCRdb has only the in-frame clones, and not every one. The sample holds nearly 80,000 clones, 80% to 85% seen once. These data originate in a study of blood T cell repertoires in COVID-19. Across the study: PBMCs, B-cell-depleted T cells, or T cells were the source of the cDNA or gDNA that made up the material.

This CDR3 contains 16 residues. The junction had 5 bases not matched to a gene; V was cut back by 2 bases and J by 4 bases. Germline V lookup: CDR1 SGHRS, CDR2 YFSETQ. The sequence was collected from a man between 45 and 60 years old with acute or convalescent COVID-19. The sample consisted of peripheral blood. The chain is built from TRBV5-1 and TRBJ2-6, with TRBD1 matching over 8 bases. The CDR3, as DNA: TGCGCCAGCAGCTTTTCGACAGGGGAGGGGGCCAACGTCCTGACTTTC. Translating it yields CASSFSTGEGANVLTF.